A single sample gave rise to the 17 T cell receptor beta chains below, sequenced in a study of T cells in Graves' hyperthyroidism and ophthalmopathy. Researchers took RNA transcripts and amplified the TCR beta CDR3 regions from them. When the TCR CDR3 underwent first-round RT-PCR, the HTBI primer set was used. TCRdb used MiXCR to reprocess the multiplex PCR reads, holding one entry per CDR3 protein. This table has roughly 500,000 distinct CDR3 sequences, around 42% appearing once. The sequencing input was peripheral blood or thyroid tissue (not recorded which). Receptors were obtained from an adult woman with Graves' disease, either hyperthyroidism or ophthalmopathy (not recorded which).

This clonotype came up many times. V gene TRBV28 combines with J gene TRBJ1-5; the D gene is possibly TRBD1 (5 bases). The germline gives CDR1 MDHEN, CDR2 SYDVKM. Trimming pared 5 bases from V and 6 bases from J, leaving 11 bases between. CDR3 length: 13 residues. The CDR3 reads CASSPPGGQPQHF. In nucleotides, the CDR3 is TGTGCCAGCAGTCCTCCGGGGGGTCAGCCCCAGCATTTT.

The CDR3 nucleotides read TGCGCCAGCAGCCAAGATCGGTCGGTCACCGGGGGCTACACCTTC. It is translated as CASSQDRSVTGGYTF. This chain connects TRBV4-3 to TRBJ1-2; D is uncertain. This CDR3 has 15 amino acids. Deletions cut 0 bases from V and 8 bases from J, with 16 bases between. Germline V lookup: CDR1 LGHNA, CDR2 YSLEER.

The rearrangement uses TRBV24-1 and TRBJ1-2; 7 bases match TRBD1. The CDR3 contains 16 residues. After removal of 3 bases from V and 2 bases from J, the junction contained 8 bases not matched to a gene. Germline V gene data show CDR1 as KGHDR and CDR2 as SFDVKD. CDR3 DNA sequence: TGTGCCACCAGTGATACCCGGGACAGCGCCAACTATGGCTACACCTTC. It translates to CATSDTRDSANYGYTF.

A few counts support this clonotype. The chain carries TRBV30 and TRBJ1-4; no clear D. Germline CDR1 GTSNPN, CDR2 SVGIG (reference sequence). V dropped 7 bases and J dropped 0 bases, with 9 bases sitting between them. This CDR3 contains 13 residues. CDR3 sequence: CALKETTNEKLFF. The CDR3 DNA follows: TGTGCCTTAAAGGAAACAACTAATGAAAAACTGTTTTTT.

With regard to this clonotype: This sequence may be a read error, since a much larger clone differs from it by one base. As the CDR3 is not closed by the conserved phenylalanine or tryptophan, this likely results from a read error. No DNA is shown, since the ends of the CDR3 on it are uncertain; the CDR3 is the one TCRdb lists. V gene TRBV14 combines with J gene TRBJ1-3; the table's D call TRBD1 went unverified against the DNA. The CDR3 spans 10 amino acids, including both terminal residues. Germline CDR1 reads SGHDN; CDR2 reads FVKESK. The chain's CDR3 is CASSLGQAYT.

The chain carries TRBV10-3 and TRBJ2-5; D remains ambiguous. The CDR3 spans 13 residues. The V end lost 2 bases, the J end lost 5 bases, and 9 bases lay between the germline ends. In germline, CDR1 is ENHRY, CDR2 SYGVKD. The CDR3 reads CAISEAPWETQYF. The CDR3 nucleotides are TGTGCCATCAGTGAGGCGCCCTGGGAGACCCAGTACTTC.

CDR3 region: CAISEGGGLAYEQYF. CDR3 in DNA: TGTGCCATCAGTGAGGGTGGGGGTCTCGCCTACGAGCAGTACTTC. This chain connects TRBV10-3 to TRBJ2-7, with D possibly being TRBD1 or TRBD2 (5 bases each). The CDR3 has 15 residues. Trimming removed 2 bases from V and 2 bases from J, with 13 bases in between. Germline-derived CDR1 and CDR2 are ENHRY and SYGVKD.

V gene TRBV25-1 combines with J gene TRBJ2-6, with TRBD2 as a possible D gene (7 bases). Trimming removed 5 bases from V and 0 bases from J, with 14 bases in between. This CDR3 has 17 amino acids. Germline V gene data show CDR1 as MGHDK and CDR2 as SYGVNS. CDR3 nucleotides: TGTGCCAGCAGTCCTGGGAGGGGGTCCTCTGGGGCCAACGTCCTGACTTTC. Its translation is CASSPGRGSSGANVLTF.

Points on this clonotype: A read error is possible here, since a much larger clone lies one base away. J is TRBJ2-7 and V is TRBV20-1, with 8 bases that match TRBD1. V dropped 0 bases and J dropped 3; count of bases not matched to a gene: 7. The CDR3 sequence is 15 residues long. From germline, CDR1 is DFQATT and CDR2 SNEGSKA (reference sequence). CDR3 nucleotide sequence: TGCAGTGCTAGAGATCCGGGACAGGACATCTACGAGCAGTACTTC. Its translation: CSARDPGQDIYEQYF.

The chain uses TRBV7-9 and TRBJ1-2; tentatively, D is TRBD1 (6 bases). The germline V gene encodes CDR1 SEHNR and CDR2 FQNEAQ (reference sequence). This CDR3 is built from 11 residues. V dropped 6 bases and J dropped 6 bases, with 8 bases sitting between them. The DNA for the CDR3 is TGTGCCAGCAGGGGGGCGAATGGCTACACCTTC. This encodes CASRGANGYTF.

This clonotype came up many times. This chain uses TRBV6-1 with TRBJ1-2; D ambiguous. Germline CDR1 is MNHNS and CDR2 is SASEGT. The germline V and J ends were trimmed by 0 bases and 0 bases, with 8 bases remaining between them. This CDR3 has 15 amino acids. CDR3 DNA: TGTGCCAGCAGTGAAGCAGTCAGTCCTAACTATGGCTACACCTTC. Protein: CASSEAVSPNYGYTF.

The rearrangement joins TRBV6-5 to TRBJ2-3; TRBD2 agrees at 10 bases. Trimming removed 2 bases from V and 0 bases from J; junction bases left unmatched: 2. CDR1 and CDR2 (germline): MNHEY, SVGAGI. CDR3 size: 16 residues. For the CDR3, the DNA is TGTGCCAGCAGTTACGAGACTAGCGGGAGCACAGATACGCAGTATTTT. This codes for CASSYETSGSTDTQYF.

This clonotype has only one observation. One junction end disagrees with the germline gene, perhaps due to a read error. The chain uses TRBV2 and TRBJ2-6, with a possible D match to TRBD1 (5 bases). This CDR3 spans 16 amino acids. Per the germline V gene, CDR1 is SNHLY and CDR2 is FYNNEI. The CDR3 coding sequence is TGTGCCAGCAGTGACAGATGGGGCACTGGTGCCAACGTCCTGACTTTC. Protein product: CASSDRWGTGANVLTF.

In this sample, this clonotype turned up once. The rearrangement links TRBV24-1 to TRBJ1-5, with 8 bases identical to TRBD1. V shed 5 bases, J shed 1 base, and the junction held 6 bases outside the gene matches. CDR1 KGHDR and CDR2 SFDVKD come from the germline V gene. The CDR3 covers 16 residues. CDR3 residues: CATSAPGQASNQPQHF. Here the CDR3 DNA reads TGTGCCACCAGTGCTCCGGGACAGGCCAGCAATCAGCCCCAGCATTTT.

This clonotype was detected many times. V is TRBV7-6 and J is TRBJ2-5; TRBD2 matches at 7 bases. There are 17 residues in the CDR3. Germline CDR1 reads SGHVS; CDR2 reads FNYEAQ. Germline trimming cut 1 base from V and 0 bases from J; bases unmatched to any gene: 8. In DNA, the CDR3 is TGTGCCAGCAGCTTAGGTTCTAGCGGATCTTACCAAGAGACCCAGTACTTC. This sequence encodes CASSLGSSGSYQETQYF.

This clonotype has just a few counts. This sequence joins TRBV19 and TRBJ1-2, with 8 bases identical to TRBD1. The CDR3 consists of 14 residues. The ends lost 5 bases at V and 6 bases at J; junction bases unmatched: 8. Germline V gene lookup returns CDR1 LNHDA and CDR2 SQIVND (reference sequence). Here the CDR3 reads CASSHGQGVHGYTF. DNA for the CDR3: TGTGCCAGTAGTCACGGACAGGGTGTCCATGGCTACACCTTC.

This clonotype was counted at least ten times. The chain recombines TRBV6-1 with TRBJ1-6; the D gene is possibly TRBD1 (5 bases). The length of the CDR3 is 14 residues. The V end was cut by 8 bases, the J end by 5 bases, with 13 bases between. The germline gives CDR1 MNHNS, CDR2 SASEGT. This CDR3 is CASHGTEDNSPLHF. DNA for the CDR3: TGTGCCAGCCATGGGACGGAGGATAATTCACCCCTCCACTTT.